This entry lists 27 T cell receptor beta chains sequenced from one sample in a study of radiotherapy plus CTLA-4 blockade in lung cancer (dated by TCRdb to 2017 to 2018). Receptors were amplified or captured by the immunoSEQ multiplex PCR assay. TCRdb provides this immuneACCESS table in a form limited to in-frame rearrangements. Some clones are lacking; in checked studies, under half of them reflect an unresolved V gene, and why the rest are absent is not known. Recorded for this sample are under 50,000 clones; approximately 79% of them occurred a single time. Roughly a quarter of the sample rests with the top ten. The starting material was peripheral blood, obtained from a patient treated with radiotherapy plus ipilimumab. These receptors came from a human donor with non-small cell lung cancer that progressed on radiotherapy plus ipilimumab.

This clone was observed a single time. The genes are TRBV9 and TRBJ2-2, with D unclear. In germline, CDR1 is SGDLS, CDR2 YYNGEE. V shed 4 bases and J shed 1 base, with 11 bases lying between them. This CDR3 is built from 15 residues. The CDR3 spells CASSPTTWNTGELFF. The CDR3 DNA reads TGTGCCAGCAGCCCCACGACATGGAACACCGGGGAGCTGTTTTTT.

The chain joins TRBV19 to TRBJ1-2; TRBD1 aligns across 8 bases. J was trimmed by 8 bases and V by 5 bases; bases with no gene match: 7. The CDR3 is 13 amino acids. Germline assignment: CDR1 LNHDA and CDR2 SQIVND (reference sequence). CDR3 in DNA: TGTGCCAGTAGTCCTCAGGGACAGGAAGGCTACACCTTC. Encoded protein: CASSPQGQEGYTF.

The V and J genes are TRBV5-1 and TRBJ1-2, with 9 bases identical to TRBD1. The trim removed 4 bases at V and 13 bases at J, leaving 11 bases unmatched. The CDR3 extends over 13 amino acids. The germline V gene has CDR1 SGHRS and CDR2 YFSETQ. In DNA form, the CDR3 reads TGCGCCAGCAGCCAAGGACAGGGGCAATTCGGCACCTTC. Translated, it gives CASSQGQGQFGTF.

The CDR3 DNA is TGTGCCAGCAGTGAGGGGGGGCGCGGGTATGGCTACACCTTC. Its protein product is CASSEGGRGYGYTF. The chain is built from TRBV6-1 and TRBJ1-2; a possible D gene is TRBD1 (6 bases). The length of the CDR3 is 14 residues. Trimming shortened V by 3 bases and J by 5 bases, and 13 bases separated the two germline ends. Germline V gene data show CDR1 as MNHNS and CDR2 as SASEGT.

This clone was detected once. The J gene is TRBJ1-1, the V gene TRBV5-1, with TRBD1 as a possible D gene (6 bases). Trimming stripped 1 base from V and 1 base from J, with 11 bases between. Germline V gene data show CDR1 as SGHRS and CDR2 as YFSETQ. The CDR3 has 15 amino acids. CDR3 sequence reads: CASSLWDTWNTEAFF. Here the CDR3 DNA reads TGCGCCAGCAGCTTGTGGGACACTTGGAACACTGAAGCTTTCTTT.

The V call is TRBV4-3, the J call TRBJ1-1, with D tentatively TRBD1 (5 bases). V was shortened by 5 bases and J by 8 bases, with 18 bases between the two germline ends. The CDR3 spans 14 residues. Germline CDR1 reads LGHNA; CDR2 reads YSLEER. The CDR3 DNA is TGCGCCAGCAGCTCTCGGACACCGCGGACAGAAGCTTTCTTT. Encoded protein: CASSSRTPRTEAFF.

This chain connects TRBV28 to TRBJ2-3, with TRBD2 matching over 15 bases. This CDR3 spans 16 amino acids. V trimming: 6 bases; J trimming: 5 bases; junction bases outside the gene matches: 6. From germline, CDR1 is MDHEN and CDR2 SYDVKM. CDR3 region: CASSRTSGGAVDTQYF. The CDR3 DNA reads TGTGCCAGCAGCCGGACTAGCGGGGGGGCCGTAGATACGCAGTATTTT. Variable domain in full (rest from reference TRBV28 and TRBJ2-3): DVKVTQSSRYLVKRTGEKVFLECVQDMDHENMFWYRQDPGLGLRLIYFSYDVKMKEKGDIPEGYSVSREKKERFSLILESASTNQTSMYLCASSRTSGGAVDTQYFGPGTRLTVL.

The chain has TRBV6-5 and TRBJ1-1; 7 bases map to TRBD1. The V segment lost 6 bases and the J segment 1 base; nucleotides outside the gene matches: 5. Germline CDR1 is MNHEY and CDR2 is SVGAGI. CDR3 size: 14 residues. The CDR3 nucleotides read TGTGCCAGCAGCCCGGGACAGAGGAACACTGAAGCTTTCTTT. Protein product: CASSPGQRNTEAFF.

The CDR3 DNA is TGTGCCAGCAGTTATCTTGGGCAGGGGCTTGCTGAAGCTTTCTTT. As protein: CASSYLGQGLAEAFF. V usage is TRBV2 and J usage is TRBJ1-1, with D perhaps matching TRBD1 (6 bases). The CDR3 length is 15 residues. Germline CDR1 and CDR2: SNHLY and FYNNEI. V was clipped by 5 bases and J by 6 bases, with 19 bases between them.

CDR3 residues: CASSIGQVNTGELFF. The CDR3 DNA sequence: TGTGCCAGTAGTATAGGGCAGGTGAACACCGGGGAGCTGTTTTTT. The chain has TRBV19 and TRBJ2-2, with no clear D. CDR3 length: 15 residues. Trimming left V 1 base short and J 1 base short, with 7 bases between. Germline V lookup: CDR1 LNHDA, CDR2 SQIVND (reference sequence).

V and J are TRBV28 and TRBJ1-5; a possible D gene is TRBD1 (6 bases). The CDR3 length is 16 residues. The germline V gene has CDR1 MDHEN and CDR2 SYDVKM. Trimming left V 6 bases short and J 2 bases short, with 17 bases between. The CDR3 DNA reads TGTGCCAGCAGAACCGGACAGCCTTGGGGCAATCAGCCCCAGCATTTT. This codes for CASRTGQPWGNQPQHF.

This clone occurred a few times. The chain recombines TRBV4-3 with TRBJ1-4, with a weak D call TRBD1 (5 bases). Germline assignment: CDR1 LGHNA and CDR2 YSLEER. CDR3 size: 14 residues. V was clipped by 4 bases and J by 8 bases, with 14 bases between them. The CDR3 DNA follows: TGCGCCAGCAGCCCGGACAACCTGGGAGAAAAACTGTTTTTT. Residues: CASSPDNLGEKLFF.

For this clone: Other DNA variants within this sample encode the same CDR3. The chain joins TRBV5-6 to TRBJ2-1, with D uncertain. V was cut by 0 bases and J by 8 bases, with 6 bases left in between. The germline gives CDR1 SGHDT, CDR2 YYEEEE. The CDR3 extends over 12 amino acids. In DNA, the CDR3 is TGTGCCAGCAGCTTGGTCGGGTATGAGCAGTTCTTC. Protein: CASSLVGYEQFF.

This chain connects TRBV7-3 to TRBJ1-3; TRBD1 might be the D (6 bases). The germline V and J ends were trimmed by 4 bases and 4 bases, with 8 bases remaining between them. CDR1 is SGHTA, CDR2 FQGTGA, per germline. This CDR3 region has 13 residues. The CDR3 nucleotides are TGTGCCAGCAGCTCACAGGGAGGAAACACCATATATTTT. Protein sequence: CASSSQGGNTIYF. Full variable domain (outside the CDR3, taken from reference TRBV7-3 and TRBJ1-3): GAGVSQTPSNKVTEKGKYVELRCDPISGHTALYWYRQSLGQGPEFLIYFQGTGAADDSGLPNDRFFAVRPEGSVSTLKIQRTERGDSAVYLCASSSQGGNTIYFGEGSWLTVV.

The chain has TRBV18 and TRBJ2-7, with a tentative D call TRBD1 (5 bases). V lost 3 bases and J lost 1, with 7 bases in between. Germline V gene data show CDR1 as KGHSH and CDR2 as LQKENI. The CDR3 length is 13 residues. Here the CDR3 DNA reads TGTGCCAGCTCACCTGGGGCTTCCTACGAGCAGTACTTC. Its translation: CASSPGASYEQYF.

V is TRBV19 and J is TRBJ2-2, with 9 bases lining up with TRBD2. CDR3 length: 15 residues. Trimming cost V 4 bases and J 6 bases; bases outside gene matches: 6. Germline V gene sequence: CDR1 LNHDA, CDR2 SQIVND (reference sequence). The CDR3 protein is CASSTLAGSSGELFF. The CDR3 bases are TGTGCCAGTAGTACACTAGCGGGTTCTTCCGGGGAGCTGTTTTTT.

This clone was seen a few times. The chain recombines TRBV4-3 with TRBJ1-5; 10 bases line up with TRBD1. Germline V gene data show CDR1 as LGHNA and CDR2 as YSLEER. The length of the CDR3 is 19 residues. Germline trimming cut 0 bases from V and 6 bases from J; bases unmatched to any gene: 14. The CDR3 loop reads CASSQERFRDRGFSQPQHF. The CDR3 DNA is TGCGCCAGCAGCCAAGAAAGATTTCGGGACAGGGGTTTTAGTCAGCCCCAGCATTTT.

There are a few counts of this clone. The J gene is TRBJ1-2, the V gene TRBV7-2, with 7 bases fitting TRBD1. CDR1 is SGHTA, CDR2 FQGNSA, per germline. V lost 5 bases, J lost 8 bases, and 5 bases stayed unmatched. This CDR3 has 12 amino acids. CDR3 residues: CASSLQGKGYTF. Here the CDR3 DNA reads TGTGCCAGCAGCCTACAGGGGAAGGGCTACACCTTC.

This chain links TRBV5-4 with TRBJ1-2; no firm D call. With 5 bases removed from V and 5 bases from J, the gap between germline ends came to 10 bases. This CDR3 comprises 12 residues. Germline CDR1 is SGHNT and CDR2 is YYREEE (reference sequence). The CDR3 DNA follows: TGTGCCAGCAGTTTAGACGGGTATGGCTACACCTTC. This translates into CASSLDGYGYTF. Variable domain in full (rest from reference TRBV5-4 and TRBJ1-2): ETGVTQSPTHLIKTRGQQVTLRCSSQSGHNTVSWYQQALGQGPQFIFQYYREEENGRGNFPPRFSGLQFPNYSSELNVNALELDDSALYLCASSLDGYGYTFGSGTRLTVV.

The rearrangement uses TRBV6-5 and TRBJ2-7; 9 nucleotides align to TRBD2. CDR1 is MNHEY and CDR2 is SVGAGI in the germline V gene. The CDR3 covers 15 residues. J was trimmed by 5 bases and V by 8 bases; bases with no gene match: 13. This CDR3 reads CASRPPGLAFDEQYF. The CDR3 DNA reads as TGTGCCAGCCGGCCTCCGGGACTAGCTTTCGACGAGCAGTACTTC.

This sequence joins TRBV6-5 and TRBJ1-1; D possibly corresponds to TRBD1 (6 bases). With 6 bases removed from V and 0 bases from J, the gap between germline ends came to 11 bases. This CDR3 region has 14 residues. The germline CDR1 and CDR2 sequences are MNHEY and SVGAGI. The CDR3 nucleotides are TGTGCCAGCAGACAGGGATTTATGAACACTGAAGCTTTCTTT. It codes for CASRQGFMNTEAFF.

This clone was found a few times. The chain employs TRBV5-1 and TRBJ1-1; tentatively, D is TRBD1 (6 bases). Trimming removed 3 bases from V and 0 bases from J, with 15 bases in between. This CDR3 has 16 residues. Germline-derived CDR1 and CDR2 are SGHRS and YFSETQ. For the CDR3, the DNA is TGCGCCAGCAGCTCTAGCCGGGACACACTGAACACTGAAGCTTTCTTT. Residues: CASSSSRDTLNTEAFF.

This clone was recorded once. The chain has TRBV5-4 and TRBJ1-3; D not resolved. The germline V gene encodes CDR1 SGHNT and CDR2 YYREEE (reference sequence). With 0 bases removed from V and 0 bases from J, the gap between germline ends came to 7 bases. The CDR3 loop spans 15 amino acids. CDR3 coding DNA: TGTGCCAGCAGCTTGGGGGAGATCTCTGGAAACACCATATATTTT. It translates to CASSLGEISGNTIYF. The full variable domain, rest sourced from reference TRBV5-4 and TRBJ1-3, is ETGVTQSPTHLIKTRGQQVTLRCSSQSGHNTVSWYQQALGQGPQFIFQYYREEENGRGNFPPRFSGLQFPNYSSELNVNALELDDSALYLCASSLGEISGNTIYFGEGSWLTVV.

The chain links TRBV18 to TRBJ1-4; D is ambiguous. Germline-derived CDR1 and CDR2 are KGHSH and LQKENI. Trimming pared 4 bases from V and 0 bases from J, leaving 15 bases between. This CDR3 has 17 amino acids. CDR3 in DNA: TGTGCCAGCTCACTCGGGAAGGCACCTGCAACTAATGAAAAACTGTTTTTT. The encoded protein is CASSLGKAPATNEKLFF.

V and J are TRBV18 and TRBJ2-1; 7 positions match TRBD2. Germline CDR1 reads KGHSH; CDR2 reads LQKENI. The CDR3 has 16 residues. V gave up 6 bases and J gave up 2 bases; unmatched junction bases: 10. CDR3 amino acids: CASSLGGAGAYNEQFF. CDR3 nucleotide sequence: TGTGCCAGCTCGCTTGGTGGGGCGGGGGCCTACAATGAGCAGTTCTTC.

This sequence joins TRBV29-1 and TRBJ1-3, with D tentatively TRBD1 (5 bases). The CDR3 loop spans 13 amino acids. CDR1 SQVTM and CDR2 ANQGSEA come from the germline V gene. V lost 4 bases to trimming and J lost 4 bases, with 11 bases between them. CDR3 sequence: CSVGWGPGNTIYF. In DNA, the CDR3 is TGCAGCGTTGGCTGGGGCCCAGGAAACACCATATATTTT.

The chain recombines TRBV7-9 with TRBJ2-3, with 8 bases identical to TRBD2. CDR3 length: 15 residues. Per germline, CDR1 SEHNR and CDR2 FQNEAQ (reference sequence). V was clipped by 5 bases and J by 5 bases; unmatched bases: 9. DNA for the CDR3: TGTGCCAGCAGCCGCCCTATAAGCGGGGGAGATACGCAGTATTTT. This encodes CASSRPISGGDTQYF.